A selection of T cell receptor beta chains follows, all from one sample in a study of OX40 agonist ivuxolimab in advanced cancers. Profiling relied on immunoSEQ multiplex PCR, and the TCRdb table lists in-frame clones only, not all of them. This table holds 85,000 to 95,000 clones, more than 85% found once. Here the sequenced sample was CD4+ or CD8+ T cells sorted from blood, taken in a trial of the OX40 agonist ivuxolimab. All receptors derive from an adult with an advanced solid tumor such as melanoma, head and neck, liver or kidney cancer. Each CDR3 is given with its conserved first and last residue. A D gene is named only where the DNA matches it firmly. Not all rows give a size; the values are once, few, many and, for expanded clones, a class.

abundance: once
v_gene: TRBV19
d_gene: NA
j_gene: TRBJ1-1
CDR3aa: CASSLMVSGTEAFF

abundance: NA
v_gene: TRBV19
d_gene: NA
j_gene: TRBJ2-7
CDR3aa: CASSIAQGVFYEQYF

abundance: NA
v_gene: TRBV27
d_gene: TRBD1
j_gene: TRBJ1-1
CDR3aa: CASSFSQGVAEAFF

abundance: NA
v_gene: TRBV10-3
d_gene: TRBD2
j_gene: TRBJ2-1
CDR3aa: CAIRGTSGSSWNEQFF

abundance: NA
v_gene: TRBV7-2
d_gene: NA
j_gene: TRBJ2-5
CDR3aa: CASSSPKTLTGAWETQYF

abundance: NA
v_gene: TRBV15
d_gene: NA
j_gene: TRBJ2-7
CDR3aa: CATSRVGAPREQYF

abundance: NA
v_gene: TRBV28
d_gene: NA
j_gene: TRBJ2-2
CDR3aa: CASSLAGELFF

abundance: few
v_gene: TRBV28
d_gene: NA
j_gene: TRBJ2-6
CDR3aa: CASSPDRVPSGANVLTF

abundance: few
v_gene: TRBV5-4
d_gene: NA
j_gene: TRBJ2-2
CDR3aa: CASSPLDSGELFF

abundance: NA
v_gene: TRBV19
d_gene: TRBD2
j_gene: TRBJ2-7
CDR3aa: CASSIFGLTSGSGEQYF

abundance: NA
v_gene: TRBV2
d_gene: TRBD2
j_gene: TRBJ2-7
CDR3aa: CASSEPETSPPYEQYF

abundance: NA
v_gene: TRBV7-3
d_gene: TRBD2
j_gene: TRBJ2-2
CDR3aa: CASSRSGGRVGGELFF

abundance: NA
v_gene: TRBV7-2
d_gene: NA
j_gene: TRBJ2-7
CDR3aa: CASSLWQGINEQYF

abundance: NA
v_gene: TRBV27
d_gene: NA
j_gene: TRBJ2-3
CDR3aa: CASSPRLRGGRTDTQYF

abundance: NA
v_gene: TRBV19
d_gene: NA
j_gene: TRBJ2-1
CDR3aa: CASSIALGAGGSNEQFF

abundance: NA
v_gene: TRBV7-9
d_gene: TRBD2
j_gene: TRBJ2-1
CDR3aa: CASSLDGGRGWNEQFF

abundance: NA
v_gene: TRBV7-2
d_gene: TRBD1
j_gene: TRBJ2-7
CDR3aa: CASSLPTGVNEQYF

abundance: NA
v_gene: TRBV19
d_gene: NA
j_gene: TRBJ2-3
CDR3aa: CASAPTRWPGSPDTQYF

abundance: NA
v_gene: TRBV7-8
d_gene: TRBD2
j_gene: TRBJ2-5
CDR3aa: CASRHGRGSWGETQYF

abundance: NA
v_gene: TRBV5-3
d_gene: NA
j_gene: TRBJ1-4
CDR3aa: CARSFVWGQDNEKLFF

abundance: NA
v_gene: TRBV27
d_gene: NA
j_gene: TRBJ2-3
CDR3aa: CASSLWGGDTQYF

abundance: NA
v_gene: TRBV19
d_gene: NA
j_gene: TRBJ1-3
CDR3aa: CASTQTSSGNTIYF

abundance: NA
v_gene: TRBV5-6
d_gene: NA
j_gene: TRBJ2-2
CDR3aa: CASSTNTGELFF

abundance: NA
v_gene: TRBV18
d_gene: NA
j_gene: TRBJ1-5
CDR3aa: CASSPPGGARNQPQHF

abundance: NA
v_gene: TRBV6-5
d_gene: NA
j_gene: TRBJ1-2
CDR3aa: CASSYGWDGYGYTF

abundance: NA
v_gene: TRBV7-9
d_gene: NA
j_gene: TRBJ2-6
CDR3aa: CASSPSGGNSGANVLTF

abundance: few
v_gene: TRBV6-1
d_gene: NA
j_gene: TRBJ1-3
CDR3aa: CASSEGGTGYRNTIYF

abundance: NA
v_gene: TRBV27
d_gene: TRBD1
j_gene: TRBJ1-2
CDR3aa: CASRRPGTGDYGYTF

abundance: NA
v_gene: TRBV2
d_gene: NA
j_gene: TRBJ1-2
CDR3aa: CASKQSNYGYTF

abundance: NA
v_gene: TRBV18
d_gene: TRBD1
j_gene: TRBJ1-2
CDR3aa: CASSPPTGENNYGYTF

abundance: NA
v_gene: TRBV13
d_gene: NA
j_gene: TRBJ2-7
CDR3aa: CASHKRDTSSYEQYF

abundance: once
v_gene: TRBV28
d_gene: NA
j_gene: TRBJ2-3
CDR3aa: CASSLRGGTDTQYF

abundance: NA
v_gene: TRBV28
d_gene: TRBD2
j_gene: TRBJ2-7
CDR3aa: CASRGLAGFYEQYF

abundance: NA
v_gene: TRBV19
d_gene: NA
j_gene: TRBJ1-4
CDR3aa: CASSPTRGTNEKLFF

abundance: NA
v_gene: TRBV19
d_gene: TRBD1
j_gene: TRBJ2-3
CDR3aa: CASSKDLTGQRTDTQYF

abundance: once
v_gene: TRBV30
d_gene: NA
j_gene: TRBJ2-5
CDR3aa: CAWSRLGQETQYF

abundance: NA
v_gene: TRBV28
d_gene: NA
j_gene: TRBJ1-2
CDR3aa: CASSPTGRYYGYTF

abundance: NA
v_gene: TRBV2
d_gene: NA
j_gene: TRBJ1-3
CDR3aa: CASSELSGGNTIYF

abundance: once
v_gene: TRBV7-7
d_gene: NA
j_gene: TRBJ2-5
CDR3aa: CASSPGVQETQYF

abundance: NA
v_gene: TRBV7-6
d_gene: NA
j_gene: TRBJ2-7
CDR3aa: CASSGASSSYEQYF

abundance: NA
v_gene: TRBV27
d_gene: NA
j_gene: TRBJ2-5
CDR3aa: CASSYTDSYQETQYF

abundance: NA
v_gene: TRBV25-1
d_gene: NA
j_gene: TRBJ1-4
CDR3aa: CASSETGPNEKLFF

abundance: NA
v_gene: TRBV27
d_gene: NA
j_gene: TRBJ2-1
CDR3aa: CASSLRPQANEQFF

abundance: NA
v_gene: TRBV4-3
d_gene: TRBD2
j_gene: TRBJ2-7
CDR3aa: CASSQELAGEQYF

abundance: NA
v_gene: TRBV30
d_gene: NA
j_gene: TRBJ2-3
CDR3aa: CAWEATGADTQYF

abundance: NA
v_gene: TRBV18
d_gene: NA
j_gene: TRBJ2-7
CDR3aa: CASSPYREERYF

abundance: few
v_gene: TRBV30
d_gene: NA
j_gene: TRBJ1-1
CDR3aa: CAWSLPPANEAFF

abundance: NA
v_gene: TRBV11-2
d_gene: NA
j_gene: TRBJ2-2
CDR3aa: CASSLYRWGLDTGELFF

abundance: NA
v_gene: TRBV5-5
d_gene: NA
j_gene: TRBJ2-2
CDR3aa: CASSYHSTGELFF

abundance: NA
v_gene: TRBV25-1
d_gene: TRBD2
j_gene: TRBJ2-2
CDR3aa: CASGRGTGELFF

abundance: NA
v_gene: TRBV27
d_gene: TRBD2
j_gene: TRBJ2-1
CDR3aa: CATGTSGRRGSYNEQFF

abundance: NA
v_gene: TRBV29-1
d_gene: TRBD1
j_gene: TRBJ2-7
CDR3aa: CSVRDRGPYEQYF

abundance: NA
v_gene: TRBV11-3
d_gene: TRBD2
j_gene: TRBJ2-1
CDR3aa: CASSFGLAGVEQFF